This T cell receptor beta chain was profiled in a study of CD8 T cells in Susac syndrome. This CDR3 is 12 amino acids long. V dropped 0 bases and J dropped 8 bases, with 7 bases sitting between them. Germline V lookup: CDR1 LGHNA, CDR2 YSLEER. RNA was extracted with the RNeasy kit, and a quantity of roughly 0.5 to 1 ug was reverse transcribed using random hexamers. TCRdb passed the immunoSEQ multiplex PCR reads through MiXCR, listing each CDR3 protein once. The repertoire has about 64,000 distinct CDR3 sequences, about 94% of them found once; the top ten carry 0.56%. CD8+ and CD4+ blood T cells underwent TCR beta sequencing.

Material for sequencing was CD8+ T cells from PBMCs. V and J are TRBV4-3 and TRBJ1-2, with D unclear. The clonotype originates from a human donor with multiple sclerosis. The CDR3 loop reads CASSQDSAGYTF. CDR3 bases: TGCGCCAGCAGCCAAGATTCCGCAGGCTACACCTTC.